This passage covers 6 T cell receptor beta chains from one sample sequenced in a study of beta chain features in type 1 diabetes. Sequencing targeted expressed TCRB transcripts, as all isolated RNA had been reverse transcribed. The table came from immunoSEQ multiplex PCR; TCRdb's copy has only in-frame clones and leaves some out. The sample carries 850,000 to 900,000 clones, under 20% recorded once. Sequencing input: naive CD4+ T cells from blood. These receptors were collected from a woman under 30 in good health.

A few counts support this clone. This rearrangement joins TRBV20-1 to TRBJ2-7; D not certain. This CDR3 is built from 11 residues. Germline V gene lookup returns CDR1 DFQATT and CDR2 SNEGSKA (reference sequence). Trimming took 5 bases from V and 3 from J, leaving 8 bases between them. The DNA for the CDR3 is TGCAGTGCTCCGGAGATCTACGAGCAGTACTTC. Its protein product is CSAPEIYEQYF.

The chain recombines TRBV28 with TRBJ1-2, with TRBD1 as a possible D gene (5 bases). Germline CDR1 reads MDHEN; CDR2 reads SYDVKM. Trimming pared 2 bases from V and 2 bases from J, leaving 9 bases between. The CDR3 sequence is 14 residues long. The CDR3: CASSLGGSNYGYTF. The CDR3 bases are TGTGCCAGCAGTTTAGGGGGATCGAACTATGGCTACACCTTC.

The gene calls are TRBV2 and TRBJ2-5; D may correspond to TRBD1 or TRBD2 (5 bases each). Trimming stripped 5 bases from V and 4 bases from J, with 17 bases between. Germline CDR1 and CDR2: SNHLY and FYNNEI. There are 15 residues in the CDR3. DNA of the CDR3: TGTGCCAGCAGTCAGGGACCGAAGGATAGAGAGACCCAGTACTTC. Protein product: CASSQGPKDRETQYF.

This clone has just a few counts. This rearrangement joins TRBV7-9 to TRBJ2-4; D is perhaps TRBD1 or TRBD2 (5 bases each). Trimming stripped 5 bases from V and 0 bases from J, with 11 bases between. The CDR3 spans 15 residues. Looked up from germline, CDR1 is SEHNR and CDR2 is FQNEAQ (reference sequence). CDR3 coding DNA: TGTGCCAGCAGCACAAGGGACCTAGCCAAAAACATTCAGTACTTC. Amino acid sequence: CASSTRDLAKNIQYF.

This clone was seen only a few times. The chain recombines TRBV27 with TRBJ1-5; 9 bases are a match to TRBD1. The CDR3 consists of 14 residues. In germline, CDR1 is MNHEY, CDR2 SMNVEV (reference sequence). V was clipped by 4 bases and J by 5 bases; unmatched bases: 3. CDR3 sequence: CASSYTGGYQPQHF. CDR3 bases: TGTGCCAGCAGTTACACAGGGGGCTATCAGCCCCAGCATTTT.

This clone has just one count. V is TRBV4-3 and J is TRBJ1-4; D remains unclear. V shed 0 bases and J shed 11 bases, with 19 bases lying between them. The CDR3 sequence is 16 residues long. Looked up from germline, CDR1 is LGHNA and CDR2 is YSLEER. CDR3 in DNA: TGCGCCAGCAGCCAAGATGACGCACACCTATATCGGAAACTGTTTTTT. Its protein product is CASSQDDAHLYRKLFF.